The 10 T cell receptor beta chains in this list originate from one sample, sequenced in a study of liver allograft versus peripheral blood T cells. Study in general: The study compared liver allograft T cell receptor repertoires against peripheral blood repertoires of liver transplant recipients.

One entry per CDR3 protein, called by TCRdb with MiXCR from the reads. The sample carries about 14,000 distinct CDR3 sequences, approximately 20% recorded once. The receptor source for this set is a human patient who had a liver transplant. Some T cells may arise from the graft donor.

The sample holds many counts of this clonotype. This sequence joins TRBV6-5 and TRBJ1-5; 10 positions match TRBD1. Germline values: CDR1 MNHEY, CDR2 SVGAGI. CDR3 length: 15 amino acids. The junction had 6 bases not matched to a gene; V was cut back by 6 bases and J by 4 bases. The CDR3 protein is CASRSTGGKNQPQHF. CDR3 DNA: TGTGCCAGCAGATCGACAGGGGGCAAGAATCAGCCCCAGCATTTT.

This clonotype counts as medium-sized (0.01 to 0.1%). V and J are TRBV6-1 and TRBJ1-4; the D is unclear. V gave up 1 base and J gave up 0 bases, with 12 bases separating them. CDR1 and CDR2 from the germline V gene are MNHNS and SASEGT. The CDR3 extends over 17 amino acids. CDR3 in amino acids: CASSEVTGSATNEKLFF. DNA for the CDR3: TGTGCCAGCAGTGAAGTCACGGGGTCTGCAACTAATGAAAAACTGTTTTTT.

This clonotype was recorded at least ten times. The gene calls are TRBV20-1 and TRBJ1-1; D is uncertain. The V end was cut by 0 bases, the J end by 2 bases, with 7 bases between. The CDR3 has 13 amino acids. The germline V gene has CDR1 DFQATT and CDR2 SNEGSKA (reference sequence). CDR3 DNA: TGCAGTGCTAGAGATCCCCGCAACACTGAAGCTTTCTTT. Encoded protein: CSARDPRNTEAFF.

This clonotype is judged medium-sized. This chain links TRBV10-3 with TRBJ1-2; D gene unclear. Germline V gene lookup returns CDR1 ENHRY and CDR2 SYGVKD. The length of the CDR3 is 15 residues. V lost 0 bases, J lost 0 bases, and 8 bases lay in between. The CDR3 sequence is CAISESLAANYGYTF. The CDR3 DNA reads TGTGCCATCAGTGAGTCTTTGGCTGCTAACTATGGCTACACCTTC.

The V and J genes are TRBV20-1 and TRBJ1-2, with D perhaps matching TRBD1 (5 bases). This CDR3 spans 13 amino acids. The germline V gene encodes CDR1 DFQATT and CDR2 SNEGSKA (reference sequence). Trimming removed 5 bases from V and 3 bases from J, with 13 bases in between. The CDR3 nucleotides are TGCAGTGCTCGGGGGTCAGACTACTATGGCTACACCTTC. Amino acid sequence: CSARGSDYYGYTF.

This clonotype was seen many times. CDR3 coding DNA: TGTGCCAGCTCACCCCTTGGCAGGGGGTACACTGAAGCTTTCTTT. Its translation is CASSPLGRGYTEAFF. The V call is TRBV18, the J call TRBJ1-1; TRBD1 agrees at 7 bases. Germline V gene sequence: CDR1 KGHSH, CDR2 LQKENI. CDR3 length equals 15 residues. The junction had 7 bases not matched to a gene; V was cut back by 3 bases and J by 3 bases.

V and J are TRBV13 and TRBJ1-2; 8 nucleotides line up with TRBD1. With 5 bases clipped from V and 8 bases from J, the junction kept 13 bases outside the gene matches. CDR3 length equals 15 residues. Germline V gives CDR1 PRHDT, CDR2 FYEKMQ (reference sequence). The CDR3 is CASSAQQGGSGGYTF. The DNA of the CDR3 is TGTGCCAGCAGCGCCCAACAGGGGGGATCTGGAGGCTACACCTTC.

In its sample, this clonotype was seen many times. The chain carries TRBV19 and TRBJ2-2; 7 nucleotides agree with TRBD2. The J segment lost 0 bases and the V segment lost 9 bases, leaving 13 bases of the junction unmatched. Germline V CDR1 and CDR2: LNHDA, SQIVND (reference sequence). The CDR3 totals 17 residues. The CDR3: CASRDYPMSANTGELFF. In DNA form, the CDR3 reads TGTGCCAGCCGGGACTACCCCATGTCCGCGAACACCGGGGAGCTGTTTTTT.

This clonotype has more than one count but fewer than ten. Because it lacks the conserved phenylalanine or tryptophan at the end, this CDR3 is likely a read error. Because the CDR3's place on the DNA is in doubt, the DNA is left out and the CDR3 is given as listed by TCRdb. The chain couples TRBV20-1 to TRBJ1-1. Germline CDR1 DFQATT, CDR2 SNEGSKA (reference sequence). The CDR3 adds up to 12 amino acids, both ends counted. The CDR3 sequence: CSARDGDWYVIL.

By proportion, this clonotype is medium-sized (0.01 to 0.1%). The chain uses TRBV6-5 and TRBJ1-2, with D possibly matching TRBD1 (6 bases). The CDR3 runs 14 residues. CDR1 and CDR2 (germline): MNHEY, SVGAGI. Trimming left V 5 bases short and J 3 bases short, with 13 bases between. In DNA form, the CDR3 reads TGTGCCAGCAGTCGTTCACAGGGCGACTATGGCTACACCTTC. Protein: CASSRSQGDYGYTF.